Included here is one T cell receptor beta chain sequence, with context. The sample originates from a study of shared clonotypes between healthy human individuals. From germline, CDR1 is GTSNPN and CDR2 SVGIG (reference sequence). The CDR3 consists of 16 residues. Trimming took off 0 bases at V and 1 base at J, with 13 bases between the two ends. Method: immunoSEQ multiplex PCR; TCRdb's copy keeps in-frame clones and lacks some. In the table there are 2 million to 2.5 million clones, more than 80% of which are singletons. The TCR comes from a man in his late teens or twenties in good health. Some clones in this sample may be carry-over from other donors' samples. Sequences were obtained from naive CD4+ T cells from PBMCs. The subset was: CD45RA+ positively selected. The J gene is TRBJ1-5, the V gene TRBV30; possibly TRBD1 for D (5 bases). CDR3 region: CAWSVGVGRSNQPQHF. CDR3 coding DNA: TGTGCCTGGAGTGTAGGGGTGGGAAGGAGCAATCAGCCCCAGCATTTT.